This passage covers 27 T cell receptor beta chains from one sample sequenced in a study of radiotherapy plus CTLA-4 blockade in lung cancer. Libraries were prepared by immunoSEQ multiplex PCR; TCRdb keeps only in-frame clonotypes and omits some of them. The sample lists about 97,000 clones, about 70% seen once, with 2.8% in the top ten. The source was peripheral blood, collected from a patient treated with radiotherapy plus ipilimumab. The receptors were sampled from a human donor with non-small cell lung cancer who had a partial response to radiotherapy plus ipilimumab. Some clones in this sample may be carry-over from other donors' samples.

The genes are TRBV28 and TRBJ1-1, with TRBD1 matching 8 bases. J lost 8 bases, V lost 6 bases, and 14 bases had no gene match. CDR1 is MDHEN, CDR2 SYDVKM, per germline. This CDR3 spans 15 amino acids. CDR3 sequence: CASRVGGQATLEAFF. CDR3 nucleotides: TGTGCCAGCAGAGTCGGGGGACAGGCAACACTGGAAGCTTTCTTT.

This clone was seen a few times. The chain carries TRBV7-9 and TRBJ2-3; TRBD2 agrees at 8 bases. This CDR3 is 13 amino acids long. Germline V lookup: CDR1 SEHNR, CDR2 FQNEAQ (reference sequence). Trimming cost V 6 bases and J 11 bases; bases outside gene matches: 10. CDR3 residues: CASSSLLAGMQYF. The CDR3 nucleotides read TGTGCCAGCAGTTCTCTTCTAGCGGGCATGCAGTATTTT.

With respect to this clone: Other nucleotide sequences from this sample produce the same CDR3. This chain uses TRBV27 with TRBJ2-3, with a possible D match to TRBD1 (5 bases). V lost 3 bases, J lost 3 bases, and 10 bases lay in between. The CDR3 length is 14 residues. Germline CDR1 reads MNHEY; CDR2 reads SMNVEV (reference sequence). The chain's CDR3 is CASSFRAGTDTQYF. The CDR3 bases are TGTGCCAGCAGTTTCCGTGCAGGGACAGATACGCAGTATTTT.

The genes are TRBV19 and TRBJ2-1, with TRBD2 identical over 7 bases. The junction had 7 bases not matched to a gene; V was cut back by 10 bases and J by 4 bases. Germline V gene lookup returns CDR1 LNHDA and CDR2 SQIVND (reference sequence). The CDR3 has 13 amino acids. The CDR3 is CATSGLPYNEQFF. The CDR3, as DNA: TGTGCCACTTCGGGACTACCGTACAATGAGCAGTTCTTC.

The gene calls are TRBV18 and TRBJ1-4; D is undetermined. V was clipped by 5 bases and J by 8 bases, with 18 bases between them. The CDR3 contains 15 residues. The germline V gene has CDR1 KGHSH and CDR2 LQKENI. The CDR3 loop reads CASSKDGSRIEKLFF. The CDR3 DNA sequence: TGTGCCAGCTCAAAGGACGGGAGCCGAATCGAAAAACTGTTTTTT.

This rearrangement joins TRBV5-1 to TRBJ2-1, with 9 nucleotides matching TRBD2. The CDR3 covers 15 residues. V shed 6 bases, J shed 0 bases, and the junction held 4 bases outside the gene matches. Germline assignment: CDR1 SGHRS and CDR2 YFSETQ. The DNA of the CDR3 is TGCGCCAGCAACGTAGCGGGAGTCTCCTACAATGAGCAGTTCTTC. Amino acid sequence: CASNVAGVSYNEQFF.

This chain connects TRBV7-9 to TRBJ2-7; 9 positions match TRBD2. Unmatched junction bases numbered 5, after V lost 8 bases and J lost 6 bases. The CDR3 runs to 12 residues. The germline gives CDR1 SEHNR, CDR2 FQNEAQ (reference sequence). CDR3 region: CASGLAGLEQYF. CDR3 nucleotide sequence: TGTGCCAGCGGGCTAGCGGGGCTCGAGCAGTACTTC.

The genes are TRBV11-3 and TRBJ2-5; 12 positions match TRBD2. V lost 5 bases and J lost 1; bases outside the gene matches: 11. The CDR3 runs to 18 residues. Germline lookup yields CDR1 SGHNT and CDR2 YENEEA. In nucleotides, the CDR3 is TGTGCCAGCAGCCGTACTAGCGGGGGGCTCGCTATCCAAGAGACCCAGTACTTC. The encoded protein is CASSRTSGGLAIQETQYF.

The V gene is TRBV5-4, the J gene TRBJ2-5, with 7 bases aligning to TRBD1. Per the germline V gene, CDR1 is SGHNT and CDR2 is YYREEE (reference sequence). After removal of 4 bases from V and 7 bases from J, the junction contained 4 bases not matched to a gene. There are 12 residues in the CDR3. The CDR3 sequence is CASSPPGGTQYF. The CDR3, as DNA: TGTGCCAGCAGCCCGCCAGGGGGGACCCAGTACTTC.

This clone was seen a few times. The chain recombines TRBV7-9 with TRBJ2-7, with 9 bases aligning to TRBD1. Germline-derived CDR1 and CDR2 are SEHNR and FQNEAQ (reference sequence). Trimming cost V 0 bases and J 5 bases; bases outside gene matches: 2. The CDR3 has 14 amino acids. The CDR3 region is CASSLATGGDEQYF. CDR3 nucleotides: TGTGCCAGCAGCTTAGCCACAGGGGGCGACGAGCAGTACTTC.

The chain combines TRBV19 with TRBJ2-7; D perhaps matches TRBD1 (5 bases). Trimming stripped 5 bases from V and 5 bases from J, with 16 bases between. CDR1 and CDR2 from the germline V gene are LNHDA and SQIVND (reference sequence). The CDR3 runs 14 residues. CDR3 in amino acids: CASSLRGPPNEQYF. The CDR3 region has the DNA TGTGCCAGTAGTTTAAGGGGTCCCCCCAACGAGCAGTACTTC.

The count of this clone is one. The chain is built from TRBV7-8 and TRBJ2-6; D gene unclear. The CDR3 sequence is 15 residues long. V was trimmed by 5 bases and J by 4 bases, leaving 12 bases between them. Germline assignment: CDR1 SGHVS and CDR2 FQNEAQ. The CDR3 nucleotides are TGTGCCAGCAGCCGGGTAGGAGCCGGGGCCAACGTCCTGACTTTC. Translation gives CASSRVGAGANVLTF.

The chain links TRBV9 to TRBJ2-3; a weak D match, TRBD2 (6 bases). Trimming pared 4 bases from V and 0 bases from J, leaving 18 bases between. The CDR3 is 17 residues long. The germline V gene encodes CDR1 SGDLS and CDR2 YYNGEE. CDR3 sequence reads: CASSSLGGAPSTDTQYF. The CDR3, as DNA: TGTGCCAGCAGCTCCCTGGGCGGGGCCCCTAGCACAGATACGCAGTATTTT.

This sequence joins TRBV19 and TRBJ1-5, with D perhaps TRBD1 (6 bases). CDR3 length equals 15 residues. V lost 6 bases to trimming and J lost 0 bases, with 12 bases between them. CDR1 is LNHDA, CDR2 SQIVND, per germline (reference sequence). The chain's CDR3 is CASRWTVNSNQPQHF. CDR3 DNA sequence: TGTGCCAGTAGGTGGACAGTAAATAGCAATCAGCCCCAGCATTTT.

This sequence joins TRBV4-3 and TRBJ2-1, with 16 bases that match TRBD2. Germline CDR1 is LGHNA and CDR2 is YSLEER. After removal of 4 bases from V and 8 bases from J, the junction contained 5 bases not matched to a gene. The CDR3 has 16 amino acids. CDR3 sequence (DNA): TGCGCCAGCAGCCCTAAGGGGACTAGCGGGGGGGATGAGCAGTTCTTC. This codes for CASSPKGTSGGDEQFF.

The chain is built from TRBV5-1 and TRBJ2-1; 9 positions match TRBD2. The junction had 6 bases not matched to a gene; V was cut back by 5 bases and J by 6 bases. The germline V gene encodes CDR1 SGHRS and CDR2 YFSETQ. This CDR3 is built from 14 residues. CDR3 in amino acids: CASRKSGGINEQFF. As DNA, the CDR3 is TGCGCCAGCAGGAAAAGCGGGGGGATCAATGAGCAGTTCTTC.

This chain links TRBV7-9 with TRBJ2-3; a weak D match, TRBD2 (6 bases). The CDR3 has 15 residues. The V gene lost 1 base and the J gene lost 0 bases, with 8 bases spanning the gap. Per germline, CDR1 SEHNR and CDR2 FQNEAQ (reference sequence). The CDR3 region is CASSLGGTSTDTQYF. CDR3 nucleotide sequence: TGTGCCAGCAGCTTAGGGGGGACTAGCACAGATACGCAGTATTTT.

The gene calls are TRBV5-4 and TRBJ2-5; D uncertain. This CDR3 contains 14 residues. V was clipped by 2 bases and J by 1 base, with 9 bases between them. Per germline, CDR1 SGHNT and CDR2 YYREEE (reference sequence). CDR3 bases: TGTGCCAGCAGCTTAACGGGTGTCCAAGAGACCCAGTACTTC. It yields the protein CASSLTGVQETQYF. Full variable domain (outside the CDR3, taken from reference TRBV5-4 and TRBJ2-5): ETGVTQSPTHLIKTRGQQVTLRCSSQSGHNTVSWYQQALGQGPQFIFQYYREEENGRGNFPPRFSGLQFPNYSSELNVNALELDDSALYLCASSLTGVQETQYFGPGTRLLVL.

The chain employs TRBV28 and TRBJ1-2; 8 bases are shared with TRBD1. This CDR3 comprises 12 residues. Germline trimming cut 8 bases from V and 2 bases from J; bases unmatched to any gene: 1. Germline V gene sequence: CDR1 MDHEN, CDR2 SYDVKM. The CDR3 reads CASWTGNYGYTF. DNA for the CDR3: TGTGCCAGCTGGACAGGGAACTATGGCTACACCTTC.

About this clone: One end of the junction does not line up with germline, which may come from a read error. Written as DNA, the CDR3 is TGTGCCAGCAGAGAAGGACTAGCGACAGATATGCAGTATTTT. As protein: CASREGLATDMQYF. The chain recombines TRBV2 with TRBJ2-3, with TRBD2 matching 9 bases. The CDR3 has 14 amino acids. Germline V gene data show CDR1 as SNHLY and CDR2 as FYNNEI.

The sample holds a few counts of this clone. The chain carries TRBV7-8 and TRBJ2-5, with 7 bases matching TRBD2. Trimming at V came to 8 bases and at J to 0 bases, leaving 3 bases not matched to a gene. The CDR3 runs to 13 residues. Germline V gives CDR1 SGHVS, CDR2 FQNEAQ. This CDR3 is CASRRGNQETQYF. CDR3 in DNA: TGTGCCAGCCGGCGGGGGAACCAAGAGACCCAGTACTTC. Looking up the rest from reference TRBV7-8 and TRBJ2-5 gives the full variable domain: GAGVSQSPRYKVAKRGQDVALRCDPISGHVSLFWYQQALGQGPEFLTYFQNEAQLDKSGLPSDRFFAERPEGSVSTLKIQRTQQEDSAVYLCASRRGNQETQYFGPGTRLLVL.

The CDR3 DNA follows: TGTGCCAGCAGCCCATTTCATGGCAGGGAGGCGGGCTACACCTTC. Translated, it gives CASSPFHGREAGYTF. The V call is TRBV4-2, the J call TRBJ1-2, with a tentative D call TRBD1 (5 bases). V was trimmed by 4 bases and J by 8 bases, leaving 20 bases between them. CDR1 is LGHNA, CDR2 YNFKEQ, per germline. The CDR3 totals 15 residues.

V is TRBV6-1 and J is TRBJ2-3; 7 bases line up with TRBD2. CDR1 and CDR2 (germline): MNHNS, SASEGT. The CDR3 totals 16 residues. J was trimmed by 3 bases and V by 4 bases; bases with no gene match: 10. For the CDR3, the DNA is TGTGCCAGCAGTGCCAGACTAGCCGGAGGGACAGATACGCAGTATTTT. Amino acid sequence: CASSARLAGGTDTQYF.

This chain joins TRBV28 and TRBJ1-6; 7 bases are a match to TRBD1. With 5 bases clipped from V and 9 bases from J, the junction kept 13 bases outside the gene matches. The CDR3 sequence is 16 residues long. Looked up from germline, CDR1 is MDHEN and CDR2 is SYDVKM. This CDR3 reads CASSPTGQAAFSPLHF. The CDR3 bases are TGTGCCAGCAGTCCGACCGGACAGGCAGCATTTTCACCCCTCCACTTT.

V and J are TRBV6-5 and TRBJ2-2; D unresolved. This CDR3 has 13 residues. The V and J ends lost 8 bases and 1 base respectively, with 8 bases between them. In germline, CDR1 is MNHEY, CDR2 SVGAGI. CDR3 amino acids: CASRSMNTGELFF. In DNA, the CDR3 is TGTGCCAGCCGTTCAATGAACACCGGGGAGCTGTTTTTT.

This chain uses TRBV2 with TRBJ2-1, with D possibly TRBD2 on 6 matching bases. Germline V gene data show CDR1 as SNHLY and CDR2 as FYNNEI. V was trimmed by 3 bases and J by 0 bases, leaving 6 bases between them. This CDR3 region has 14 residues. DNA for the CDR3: TGTGCCAGCAGTGACGGGAGCTCCTACAATGAGCAGTTCTTC. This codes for CASSDGSSYNEQFF. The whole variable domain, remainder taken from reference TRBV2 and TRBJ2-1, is EPEVTQTPSHQVTQMGQEVILRCVPISNHLYFYWYRQILGQKVEFLVSFYNNEISEKSEIFDDQFSVERPDGSNFTLKIRSTKLEDSAMYFCASSDGSSYNEQFFGPGTRLTVL.

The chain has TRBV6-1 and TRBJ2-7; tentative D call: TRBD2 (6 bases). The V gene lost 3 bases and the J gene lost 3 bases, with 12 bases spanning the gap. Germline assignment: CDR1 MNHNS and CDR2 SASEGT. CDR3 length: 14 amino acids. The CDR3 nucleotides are TGTGCCAGCAGTGATTGGGGACTGGGCTACGAGCAGTACTTC. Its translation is CASSDWGLGYEQYF.